Below, one T cell receptor beta chain is given with its context. Its antigen has not been determined. This may stem from a read error, because a much larger clone lies one nucleotide away. The data were obtained in a study of regulatory T cells in long-lasting Graves disease (TCRdb year 2021). For the wider study: Patients with newly diagnosed Graves' disease had been on antithyroid drugs for under 3 months. TCR sequencing covered around 13 persistent and 20 or so newly diagnosed Graves' disease patients, around 33 samples in total. The study took place in China and was registered as a clinical trial. Persistent Graves' disease patients were compared with newly diagnosed Graves' disease patients by peripheral blood TCR sequencing and RNA sequencing. What the authors observed across the whole study: Preferential use of TRBV28, TRBJ1-2 and TRBJ2-5 was observed in persistent disease, whereas TRBV20-1 and TRBJ2-1 were favored in newly diagnosed disease. Sequencing and analysis were limited to the TCR beta chain. The authors acknowledged the small sample size as a limitation that may reduce accuracy. Patients with persistent disease shared more public clonotypes (under 3,000) than newly diagnosed patients did (more than 900). Peripheral blood alone was examined, since thyroid tissue, which constituted the primary lesion, could not be accessed. Lower TCR Shannon entropy and fewer highly expanded clones were observed in persistent Graves' disease patients than in newly diagnosed patients, which suggested clonal expansion.

The time point label, as the study defines it: newly diagnosed GD, antithyroid drugs for less than 3 months. RNA was extracted from PBMCs in TRIzol for both TCR sequencing and RNA sequencing. The diagnosis of Graves' disease was made according to American Thyroid Association guidelines. Patients were recruited from an endocrinology department in Xi'an, China. From each patient, about 8.9 milliliters of peripheral blood was collected into an EDTA anticoagulant tube. Ficoll Paque Plus density gradient separation was used to isolate PBMCs, and no additional T cell sorting was done. An Agilent 2100 Bioanalyzer and agarose gel were used to check RNA quality, while a NanoDrop 2000 measured RNA concentration. CDR1 SGHAT and CDR2 FQDESV were looked up in the germline V gene (reference sequence). V ends up 8 bases short and J 10 bases short, with an unmatched junction base count of 16. Taken from cysteine to phenylalanine, the CDR3 has 15 residues. The sequence is cut down to CDR3 DNA, 45 bases in frame from base 1.

The library was generated by multiplex PCR. Data came from an Illumina HiSeq 4000. CDR3 regions were amplified by Arm-PCR with iRepertoire HTBI primers to construct TCR beta libraries. Gel purification was performed on PCR products prior to sequencing. The study's own analysis went as follows. Across samples, 62 TRBV and around 15 TRBJ segments were identified and used for gene usage analysis of CDR3 amino acid clonotypes. COPE and FqMerger were used to merge the filtered high-quality paired reads into contigs. BLAST was used to align contigs to IMGT TRBV, TRBD and TRBJ reference genes, with CDR3 defined following IMGT. Any clonotype with a frequency above 0.1% was classified as a highly expanded clone. Repertoire diversity was measured by Shannon entropy, and V-J evenness by the Gini coefficient. Public clonotypes were defined as clonotypes shared by more than one individual. TCRdb reprocessed the public reads (quality trimming at Q25 with fastp, clone calling with MiXCR) and kept in-frame beta chains. Merged by CDR3 protein, the rows form single entries marked with the most common genes and DNA. These V and J calls derive from TCRdb rather than the authors' analysis. The sample contains approximately 470,000 distinct CDR3 sequences, around 15% of them found a single time. 9% to 15% of the sample goes to the ten largest clones.

The data also belong to a second study, concerning T cells in Graves' hyperthyroidism and ophthalmopathy. As the second publication notes: Stable Graves' hyperthyroidism was defined as no progression to ophthalmopathy during 18 months of follow-up. Hyperthyroidism patients were newly diagnosed, with disease duration under 2 months, and aged 18 to 65 years. Exclusion was applied to patients with uncontrolled infections, other autoimmune diseases, pregnancy or lactation. Clinical symptoms, serum thyroxine and TRAb, thyroid ultrasound, and orbital computed tomography formed the basis for the diagnoses. The first round of RT-PCR for the TCR CDR3 was performed with the HTBI primer set and the Qiagen OneStep RT-PCR kit. Most expanded thyroid clonotypes (frequency above 0.001) were also detected in blood, suggesting blood repertoires may reflect thyroid immune responses. A model built on a 13 V-J signature distinguished ophthalmopathy from stable hyperthyroidism, reaching around 88% sensitivity and around 81% specificity in cross-validation and 80%/75% in testing. During validation, the model predicted progression to ophthalmopathy a median of approximately 6 months ahead of onset, with 70.59% sensitivity and more than 72% specificity. TCR V-J signatures able to tell the groups apart were searched for in a discovery cohort of about a hundred patients, of whom roughly 42 had Graves' ophthalmopathy and roughly 59 had stable Graves' hyperthyroidism. Prospective prediction of ophthalmopathy was tested in an independent validation cohort consisting of roughly 19 hyperthyroidism patients and 17 patients who later progressed to ophthalmopathy. The 100 discovery patients were randomly split 7:3 into training and test sets. Thyroid tissue and blood T-cell repertoires from more than 5 Graves' hyperthyroidism patients were also compared in the study. Once sampling was done, hyperthyroidism patients were given methimazole at a starting dose of 30 mg daily, whereas ophthalmopathy patients were given high-dose intravenous methylprednisolone. Libraries were constructed in a second round of multiplex PCR, after which size selection and purification were performed. Libraries were sequenced paired-end with 100 bp reads on an Illumina HiSeq2000. SOAPnuke was used to process the raw data, removing reads that contained adapters or uncalled bases, had a mean Phred below 15, or lacked an exact match to the constant primer or identifier. COPE v1.2.5 was used to merge high-quality paired reads, and clonotypes were defined as unique nucleotide sequences. MiTCR v1.1 was used to align the clonotypes against IMGT TRBV, TRBD and TRBJ reference segments. Only V-J combinations with frequency above 0.0001, covering 99.2% of repertoires, were analysed. The TCS score was defined as the ratio of F50 (clonal expansion) to E x V (chaos), calculated using BLOSUM62-based TCRdist between CDR3 peptides within each V-J. Welch's t-statistics and random forest reduced 500 to 650 V-J features to roughly 13, which were used in a naive Bayes classifier (R e1071). Sample size was not statistically predetermined, and blinding of investigators to group allocation was not performed. According to the paper, TCR Vbeta CDR3 sequencing was carried out on 135 peripheral blood samples, which came from more than 40 ophthalmopathy, some 73 hyperthyroidism and roughly 17 progressor patients.

This receptor chain uses TRBV11-1 and TRBJ2-1; 8 junctional bases match TRBD1. The sequence came from a man aged 35 to 55 with Graves disease. Donor details come from another sample of the same person, matched by shared clones. The specimen was peripheral blood mononuclear cells (PBMCs), collected at new diagnosis, from a patient treated with antithyroid drugs. The base sequence is TGTGCCAGCCTTCCGGGGACAGGATCTCTCTACGAGCAGTTCTTC. It translates to CASLPGTGSLYEQFF.